The rows below give T cell receptor beta chains drawn from one sample of a study of technical replicates of blood from several donors. The method was immunoSEQ multiplex PCR; TCRdb's version includes in-frame clones alone and lacks a portion of them. In the table there are roughly 85,000 clones, 94% of which are singletons. Sample: T cells isolated from PBMCs. Receptors originate from a human donor in good health. The conserved cysteine and the conserved F or W are not part of the CDR3 here. A row's size may be missing; if present it is once, few, many or a size class.

ASSPYPGEGRTEAF | TRBV18 | - | TRBJ1-1
ASSPPGLAGRYEQY | TRBV18 | - | TRBJ2-7
ASSVTSSYNEQF | TRBV9 | - | TRBJ2-1
AISEDRGNQPQH | TRBV10-3 | - | TRBJ1-5
AWLVTGAGYGYT | TRBV30 | - | TRBJ1-2
ASSLSGGTDTQY | TRBV5-4 | - | TRBJ2-3
ASSWASGSYEQY | TRBV5-4 | - | TRBJ2-7
ASSTAPRTGGSYEQY | TRBV19 | - | TRBJ2-7
ASRFSGSPDTQY | TRBV2 | - | TRBJ2-3
ASSLVARGNQETQY | TRBV5-1 | - | TRBJ2-5
ATNRGLNTEAF | TRBV10-3 | once | TRBJ1-1
ASSKGEINSPLH | TRBV7-3 | - | TRBJ1-6
ASSPGGGQGNY | TRBV6-5 | - | TRBJ2-4
ASSPHRGNQPQH | TRBV21-1 | - | TRBJ1-5
ASSAGTGNIDSPLH | TRBV7-6 | - | TRBJ1-6
ASSLAGGRSQPQH | TRBV13 | - | TRBJ1-5
ASSFGSGASGYEQY | TRBV11-2 | - | TRBJ2-7
ARRTVGVEKLF | TRBV21-1 | - | TRBJ1-4
ASSLETESTDTQY | TRBV28 | - | TRBJ2-3
AISDYETQY | TRBV10-3 | - | TRBJ2-5
ASSKDPGSISYEQY | TRBV19 | - | TRBJ2-7
ASSESRQGAEAF | TRBV10-1 | - | TRBJ1-1
ASSRTTGIENTEAF | TRBV5-1 | - | TRBJ1-1
ASSPNSYGGGELF | TRBV6-1 | - | TRBJ2-2
ASKVSGSVGNEQF | TRBV28 | - | TRBJ2-1
ASTGSGSHEQF | TRBV6-5 | - | TRBJ2-1
SVEDLGQGGANTEAF | TRBV29-1 | - | TRBJ1-1
AWETGGYTEAF | TRBV30 | once | TRBJ1-1
ASSQSEQGGYT | TRBV16 | - | TRBJ1-2
ASSPRTGPGYGYT | TRBV14 | - | TRBJ1-2
ASSQAVISAIY | TRBV4-1 | once | TRBJ1-3
ASSILSGQNYEQY | TRBV19 | - | TRBJ2-7
ASSFERTGELF | TRBV7-9 | - | TRBJ2-2
ASSLGGRAYEQY | TRBV5-6 | - | TRBJ2-7